Included here is one T cell receptor beta chain sequence, with context. CDR1 is GTSNPN and CDR2 is SVGIG in the germline V gene (reference sequence). V was clipped by 1 base and J by 6 bases, with 13 bases between them. The CDR3 is 14 amino acids. Study processing details: Amplified reference gene primers provided the basis for estimating nucleated cell counts. Measured with immunoSEQ multiplex PCR; TCRdb has only the in-frame clones, and not every one. The V and J calls and clone size come from that table; D and trimming were worked out from the DNA. Of fewer than 300,000 clones listed, roughly 80% are singletons. This specimen belongs to a study of blood T cell repertoires in COVID-19. Study overall: Material from acute and convalescent COVID-19 was sourced from the United States, Italy and Spain. T cells, B-cell-depleted T cells, or PBMCs supplied cDNA or gDNA.

This sequence originates from a woman aged 70-85 years with active or convalescent COVID-19. This rearrangement joins TRBV30 to TRBJ1-5, with no clear D. The sample consisted of peripheral blood. CDR3: CAWSARLASQPQHF. The CDR3 DNA reads TGTGCCTGGAGTGCCAGGTTGGCCTCTCAGCCCCAGCATTTT.